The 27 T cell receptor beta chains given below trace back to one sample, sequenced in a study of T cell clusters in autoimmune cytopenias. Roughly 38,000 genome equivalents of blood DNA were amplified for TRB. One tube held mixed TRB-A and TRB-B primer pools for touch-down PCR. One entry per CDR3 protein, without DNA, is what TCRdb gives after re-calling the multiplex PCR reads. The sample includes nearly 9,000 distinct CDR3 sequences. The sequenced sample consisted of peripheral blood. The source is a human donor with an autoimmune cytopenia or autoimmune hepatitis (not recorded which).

CDR3 sequence reads: CASSPTDTQYF. V is TRBV7-6 and J is TRBJ2-3. Germline V gene data show CDR1 as SGHVS and CDR2 as FNYEAQ. The CDR3 runs 11 residues.

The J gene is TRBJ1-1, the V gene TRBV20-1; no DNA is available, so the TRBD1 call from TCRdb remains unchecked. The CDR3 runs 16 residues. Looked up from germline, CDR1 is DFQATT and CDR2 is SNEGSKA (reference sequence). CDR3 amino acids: CSARDRHRATTSEAFF.

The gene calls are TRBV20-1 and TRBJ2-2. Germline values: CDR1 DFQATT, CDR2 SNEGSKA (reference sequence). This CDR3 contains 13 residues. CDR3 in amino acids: CSARHPNTGELFF.

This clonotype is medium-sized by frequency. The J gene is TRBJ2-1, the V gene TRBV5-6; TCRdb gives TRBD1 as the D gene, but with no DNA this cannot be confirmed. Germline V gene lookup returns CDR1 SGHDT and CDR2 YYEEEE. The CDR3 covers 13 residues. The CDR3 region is CASSFRGYNEQFF.

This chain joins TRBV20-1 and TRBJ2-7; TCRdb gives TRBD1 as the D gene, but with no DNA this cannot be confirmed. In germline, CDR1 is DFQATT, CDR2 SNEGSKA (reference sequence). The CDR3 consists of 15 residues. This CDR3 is CSASPLQGAAYEQYF.

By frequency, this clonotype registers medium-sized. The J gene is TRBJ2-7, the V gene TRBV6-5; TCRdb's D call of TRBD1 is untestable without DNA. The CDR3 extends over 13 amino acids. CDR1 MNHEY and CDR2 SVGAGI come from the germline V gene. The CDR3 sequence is CATAPLGTYEQYF.

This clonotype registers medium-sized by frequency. CDR3 protein: CASSIDRGTYEQYF. This chain connects TRBV19 to TRBJ2-7; TCRdb selects TRBD1, and the lack of DNA leaves this call unchecked. CDR1 is LNHDA and CDR2 is SQIVND in the germline V gene (reference sequence). The CDR3 extends over 14 amino acids.

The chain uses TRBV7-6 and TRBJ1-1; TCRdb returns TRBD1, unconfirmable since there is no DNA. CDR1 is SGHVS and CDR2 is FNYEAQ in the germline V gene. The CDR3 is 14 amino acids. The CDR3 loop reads CASSFSGGNTEAFF.

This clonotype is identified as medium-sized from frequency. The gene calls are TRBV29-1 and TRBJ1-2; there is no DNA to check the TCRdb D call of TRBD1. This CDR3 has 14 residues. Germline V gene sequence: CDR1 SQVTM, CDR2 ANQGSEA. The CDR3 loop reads CSVRTGGGEVGYTF.

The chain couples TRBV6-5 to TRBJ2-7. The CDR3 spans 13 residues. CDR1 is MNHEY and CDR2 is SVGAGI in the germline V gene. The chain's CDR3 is CASSFRPLGEQYF.

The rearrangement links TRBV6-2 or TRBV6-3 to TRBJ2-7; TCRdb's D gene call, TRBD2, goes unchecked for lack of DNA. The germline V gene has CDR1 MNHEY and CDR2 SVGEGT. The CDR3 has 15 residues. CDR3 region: CASKALLSGRNEQYF.

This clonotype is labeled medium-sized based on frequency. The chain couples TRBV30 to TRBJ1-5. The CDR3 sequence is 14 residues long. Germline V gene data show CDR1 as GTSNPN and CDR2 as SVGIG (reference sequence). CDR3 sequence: CAWSGQTFNQPQHF.

CDR3 amino acids: CASSPRQGLAYEQYF. The chain joins TRBV6-5 to TRBJ2-7; without DNA, the TCRdb call of TRBD1 cannot be checked. CDR1 MNHEY and CDR2 SVGAGI come from the germline V gene. This CDR3 has 15 residues.

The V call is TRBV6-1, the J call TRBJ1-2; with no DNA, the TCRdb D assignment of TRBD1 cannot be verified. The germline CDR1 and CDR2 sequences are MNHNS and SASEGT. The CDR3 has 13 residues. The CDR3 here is CASRTGTAYGYTF.

The CDR3 reads CAWSDTGTSGRVHEQYF. The chain recombines TRBV30 with TRBJ2-7; TCRdb's D gene call, TRBD2, goes unchecked for lack of DNA. The germline gives CDR1 GTSNPN, CDR2 SVGIG (reference sequence). CDR3 length: 17 amino acids.

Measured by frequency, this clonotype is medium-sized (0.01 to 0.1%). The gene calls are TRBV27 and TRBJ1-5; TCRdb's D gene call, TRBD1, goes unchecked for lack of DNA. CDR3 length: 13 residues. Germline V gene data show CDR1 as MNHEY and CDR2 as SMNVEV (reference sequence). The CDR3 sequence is CASSIGPGKRQHF.

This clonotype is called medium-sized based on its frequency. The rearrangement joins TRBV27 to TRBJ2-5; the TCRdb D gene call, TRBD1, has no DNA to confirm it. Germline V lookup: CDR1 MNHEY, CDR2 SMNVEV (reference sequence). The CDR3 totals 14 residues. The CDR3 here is CASSLSGGVETQYF.

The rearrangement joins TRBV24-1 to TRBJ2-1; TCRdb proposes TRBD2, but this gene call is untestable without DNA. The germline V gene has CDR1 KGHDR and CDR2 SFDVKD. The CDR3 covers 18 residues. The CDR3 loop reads CATSGDPGNRGPYNEQFF.

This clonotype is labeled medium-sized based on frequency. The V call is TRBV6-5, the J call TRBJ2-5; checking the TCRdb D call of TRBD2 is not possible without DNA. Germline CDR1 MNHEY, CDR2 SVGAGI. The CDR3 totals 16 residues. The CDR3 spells CASSYGGGRASETQYF.

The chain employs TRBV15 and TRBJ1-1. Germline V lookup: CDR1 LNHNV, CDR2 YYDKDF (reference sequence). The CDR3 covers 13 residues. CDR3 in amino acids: CATSWKLNTEAFF.

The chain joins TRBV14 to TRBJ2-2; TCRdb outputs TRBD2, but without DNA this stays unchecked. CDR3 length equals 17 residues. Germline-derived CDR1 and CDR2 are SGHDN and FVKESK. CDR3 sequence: CASSQDWQGTHTGELFF.

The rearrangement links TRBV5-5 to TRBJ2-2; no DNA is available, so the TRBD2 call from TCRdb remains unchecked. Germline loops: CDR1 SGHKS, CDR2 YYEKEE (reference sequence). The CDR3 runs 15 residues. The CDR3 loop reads CASIPTSGLPGELFF.

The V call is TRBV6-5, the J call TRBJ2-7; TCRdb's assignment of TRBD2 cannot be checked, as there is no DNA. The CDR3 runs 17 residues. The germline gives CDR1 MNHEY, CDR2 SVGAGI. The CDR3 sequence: CASNGLAGEQNRYEQYF.

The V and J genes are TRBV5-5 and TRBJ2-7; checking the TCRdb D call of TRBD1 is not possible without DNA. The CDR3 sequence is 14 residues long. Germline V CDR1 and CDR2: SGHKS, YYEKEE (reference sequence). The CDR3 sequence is CASSPREAAYEQYF. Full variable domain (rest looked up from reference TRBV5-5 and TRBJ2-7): DAGVTQSPTHLIKTRGQQVTLRCSPISGHKSVSWYQQVLGQGPQFIFQYYEKEERGRGNFPDRFSARQFPNYSSELNVNALLLGDSALYLCASSPREAAYEQYFGPGTRLTVT.

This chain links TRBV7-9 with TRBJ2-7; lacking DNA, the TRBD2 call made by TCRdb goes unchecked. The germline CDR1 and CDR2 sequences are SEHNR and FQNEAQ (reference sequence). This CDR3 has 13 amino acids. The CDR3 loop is CASRRAASYEQYF.

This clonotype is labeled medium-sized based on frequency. This CDR3 is CATAVLAGLSGELFF. The chain links TRBV15 to TRBJ2-2; TCRdb calls TRBD2, which cannot be checked without DNA. The V gene's germline CDR1 is LNHNV and CDR2 YYDKDF (reference sequence). The CDR3 spans 15 residues.

This chain's CDR3 is CASSFGNGPDPLAGPTDTQYF. The chain combines TRBV13 with TRBJ2-3; lacking DNA, the TRBD2 call made by TCRdb goes unchecked. The CDR3 length is 21 residues. Germline values: CDR1 PRHDT, CDR2 FYEKMQ (reference sequence).